These 13 T cell receptor beta chains were sequenced from one sample in a study of tissue T cells after allogeneic stem cell transplantation (dated by TCRdb to 2022 to 2024). What the time point label conveys for this sample: recipient (host-origin) PBMCs collected before allo-HCT. Library method: the immunoSEQ multiplex PCR assay. Entries here come from immuneACCESS through TCRdb and include only in-frame sequences with V and J called. Some clones fail to appear in such tables; in the studies checked, an unresolved V gene covers under half of the shortfall, and the cause of the remainder is unknown. The table for this sample lists about 40,000 clones; approximately 92% of them were counted only once. Around 3.8% of the sample is held by the ten biggest clonotypes. The starting material was blood, obtained before transplantation. The receptors were gathered from a woman aged 40 to 75 who later had graft-versus-host disease after an allogeneic stem cell transplant.

The chain has TRBV9 and TRBJ1-6, with unresolved D. Germline CDR1 and CDR2: SGDLS and YYNGEE. CDR3 length: 15 amino acids. The V end lost 3 bases, the J end lost 9 bases, and 16 bases lay between the germline ends. The DNA for the CDR3 is TGTGCCAGCAGCGGAGTAACTGGGCTTGGTTCACCCCTCCACTTT. It translates to CASSGVTGLGSPLHF.

The rearrangement joins TRBV14 to TRBJ2-3, with 10 positions matching TRBD2. The length of the CDR3 is 15 residues. Trimming cost V 2 bases and J 2 bases; bases outside gene matches: 1. Germline assignment: CDR1 SGHDN and CDR2 FVKESK. The CDR3 protein is CASSQLAGVTDTQYF. CDR3 nucleotides: TGTGCCAGCAGCCAACTAGCGGGGGTCACAGATACGCAGTATTTT.

V gene TRBV18 combines with J gene TRBJ2-6, with unresolved D. Trimming removed 3 bases at V and 0 bases at J, with 6 bases between. CDR3 length: 15 amino acids. Germline values: CDR1 KGHSH, CDR2 LQKENI. CDR3 coding DNA: TGTGCCAGCTCACCCCGGACCTCTGGGGCCAACGTCCTGACTTTC. Translation gives CASSPRTSGANVLTF.

This chain links TRBV28 with TRBJ2-7, with a possible D match to TRBD2 (5 bases). This CDR3 spans 18 amino acids. Germline V gene lookup returns CDR1 MDHEN and CDR2 SYDVKM. Trimming pared 2 bases from V and 1 base from J, leaving 21 bases between. The CDR3 protein is CASSLATSSSRTSYEQYF. The CDR3 nucleotides are TGTGCCAGCAGTTTAGCAACTTCCTCTTCCAGGACTTCCTACGAGCAGTACTTC.

This chain links TRBV18 with TRBJ2-1; 9 nucleotides match TRBD2. The germline gives CDR1 KGHSH, CDR2 LQKENI. Trimming removed 5 bases from V and 5 bases from J; junction bases left unmatched: 7. The CDR3 loop spans 15 amino acids. The CDR3 region has the DNA TGTGCCAGCTCATCGTCGCGGGGGGGGAACAATGAGCAGTTCTTC. Amino acids: CASSSSRGGNNEQFF. Looking up the rest from reference TRBV18 and TRBJ2-1 gives the full variable domain: NAGVMQNPRHLVRRRGQEARLRCSPMKGHSHVYWYRQLPEEGLKFMVYLQKENIIDESGMPKERFSAEFPKEGPSILRIQQVVRGDSAAYFCASSSSRGGNNEQFFGPGTRLTVL.

The chain carries TRBV15 and TRBJ2-2; no reliable D call. Germline values: CDR1 LNHNV, CDR2 YYDKDF (reference sequence). The CDR3 runs to 15 residues. With 1 base removed from V and 8 bases from J, the gap between germline ends came to 14 bases. CDR3 loop: CATSRGYTPHGELFF. The CDR3 bases are TGTGCCACCAGCAGAGGATACACACCACATGGGGAGCTGTTTTTT.

For this clone: At one boundary the junction diverges from the germline segment, which might be a read error. The V gene is TRBV5-4, the J gene TRBJ2-7; D is tentatively TRBD1 or TRBD2 (5 bases each). The germline CDR1 and CDR2 sequences are SGHNT and YYREEE (reference sequence). The CDR3 consists of 14 residues. Written as DNA, the CDR3 is TGTGCCAGCAGCCCGAGGGACCGCCTTAGGGGCGAGGAATTC. Translation gives CASSPRDRLRGEEF.

The V gene is TRBV4-1, the J gene TRBJ2-7; D possibly matches TRBD1 or TRBD2 (5 bases each). The germline CDR1 and CDR2 sequences are MGHRA and YSYEKL. V lost 2 bases and J 3 bases, leaving 20 bases between the germline ends. The CDR3 spans 17 residues. CDR3 residues: CASSQSLGDRRGYEQYF. The CDR3 nucleotides are TGCGCCAGCAGCCAATCTCTGGGGGACCGTAGGGGCTACGAGCAGTACTTC.

The V and J genes are TRBV5-5 and TRBJ2-7, with 8 bases matching TRBD1. Germline V gene data show CDR1 as SGHKS and CDR2 as YYEKEE (reference sequence). This CDR3 has 17 amino acids. The V segment lost 0 bases and the J segment 3 bases; nucleotides outside the gene matches: 11. The CDR3 is CASSLARSQGAHYEQYF. The CDR3 bases are TGTGCCAGCAGCTTGGCCCGGTCTCAGGGGGCCCACTACGAGCAGTACTTC. Drawing the rest from reference TRBV5-5 and TRBJ2-7, the complete variable domain is DAGVTQSPTHLIKTRGQQVTLRCSPISGHKSVSWYQQVLGQGPQFIFQYYEKEERGRGNFPDRFSARQFPNYSSELNVNALLLGDSALYLCASSLARSQGAHYEQYFGPGTRLTVT.

This clone is a singleton in its sample. The J gene is TRBJ2-1, the V gene TRBV7-9, with TRBD2 matching over 8 bases. This CDR3 is built from 15 residues. V lost 5 bases and J lost 4; bases outside the gene matches: 7. Germline V gene sequence: CDR1 SEHNR, CDR2 FQNEAQ (reference sequence). This CDR3 is CASSDMTSEYNEQFF. The CDR3 DNA reads as TGTGCCAGCAGCGACATGACTAGCGAATACAATGAGCAGTTCTTC.

The rearrangement joins TRBV19 to TRBJ1-3; D gene uncertain. The CDR3 covers 18 residues. The germline CDR1 and CDR2 sequences are LNHDA and SQIVND (reference sequence). The germline V and J ends were trimmed by 1 base and 0 bases, with 16 bases remaining between them. DNA of the CDR3: TGTGCCAGTAGTATAGGCTGGCGTGGGCGGCGCTCTGGAAACACCATATATTTT. This sequence encodes CASSIGWRGRRSGNTIYF.

The chain links TRBV11-3 to TRBJ2-2, with 8 bases fitting TRBD2. V gave up 3 bases and J gave up 4 bases; unmatched junction bases: 7. The length of the CDR3 is 16 residues. Germline V gene data show CDR1 as SGHNT and CDR2 as YENEEA. CDR3 sequence: CASSFRGLGGTGELFF. CDR3 bases: TGTGCCAGCAGCTTTCGGGGACTAGGCGGCACCGGGGAGCTGTTTTTT.

As DNA, the CDR3 is TGTGCCATCCTAAATGACATAAGTAATGGCTACACCTTC. It encodes CAILNDISNGYTF. J is TRBJ1-2 and V is TRBV10-3; no firm D call. Looked up from germline, CDR1 is ENHRY and CDR2 is SYGVKD. The V end lost 8 bases, the J end lost 6 bases, and 16 bases lay between the germline ends. This CDR3 contains 13 residues.